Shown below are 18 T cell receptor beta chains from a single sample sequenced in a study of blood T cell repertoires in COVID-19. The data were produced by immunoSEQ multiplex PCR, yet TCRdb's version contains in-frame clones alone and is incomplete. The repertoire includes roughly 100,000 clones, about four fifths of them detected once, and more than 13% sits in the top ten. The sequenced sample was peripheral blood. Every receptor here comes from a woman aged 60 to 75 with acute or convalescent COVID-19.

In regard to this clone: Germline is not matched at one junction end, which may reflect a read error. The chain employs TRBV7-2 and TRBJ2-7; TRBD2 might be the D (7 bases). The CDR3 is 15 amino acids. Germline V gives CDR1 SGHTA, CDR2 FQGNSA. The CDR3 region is CASSVAGSQGGEQYF. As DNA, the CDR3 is TGTGCCAGCAGCGTAGCGGGTTCACAGGGCGGCGAGCAGTACTTC.

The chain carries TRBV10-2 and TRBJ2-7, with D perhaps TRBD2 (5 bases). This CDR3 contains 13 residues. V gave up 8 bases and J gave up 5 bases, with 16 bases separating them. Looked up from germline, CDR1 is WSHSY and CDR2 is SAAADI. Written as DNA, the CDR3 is TGCGCCAGCCTGAAGGCGACGACTAACGAGCAGTACTTC. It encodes CASLKATTNEQYF.

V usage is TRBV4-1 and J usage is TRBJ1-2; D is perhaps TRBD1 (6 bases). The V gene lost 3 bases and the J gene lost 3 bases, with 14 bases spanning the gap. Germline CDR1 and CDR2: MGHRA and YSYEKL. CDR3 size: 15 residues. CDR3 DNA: TGCGCCAGCAGCCACTACAGGGAAATGGACTATGGCTACACCTTC. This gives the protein CASSHYREMDYGYTF.

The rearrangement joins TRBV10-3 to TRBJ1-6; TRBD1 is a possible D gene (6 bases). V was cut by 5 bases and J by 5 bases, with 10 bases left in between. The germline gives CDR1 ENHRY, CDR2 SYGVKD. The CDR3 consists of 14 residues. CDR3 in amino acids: CAISLGQNNSPLHF. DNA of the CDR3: TGTGCCATCAGTCTTGGACAGAATAATTCACCCCTCCACTTT.

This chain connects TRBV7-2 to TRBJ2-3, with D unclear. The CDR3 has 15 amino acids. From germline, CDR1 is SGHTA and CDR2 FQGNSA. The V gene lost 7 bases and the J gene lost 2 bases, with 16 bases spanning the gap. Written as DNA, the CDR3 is TGTGCCAGCACCTCACGTCCAGGCTACACAGATACGCAGTATTTT. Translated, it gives CASTSRPGYTDTQYF.

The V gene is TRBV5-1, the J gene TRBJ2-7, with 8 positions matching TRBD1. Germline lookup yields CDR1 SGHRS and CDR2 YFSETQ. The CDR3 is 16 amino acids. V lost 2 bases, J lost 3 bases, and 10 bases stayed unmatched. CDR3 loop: CASSLQGGVLNYEQYF. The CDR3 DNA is TGCGCCAGCAGCTTACAGGGGGGAGTCCTGAACTACGAGCAGTACTTC. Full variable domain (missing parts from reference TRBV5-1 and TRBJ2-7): KAGVTQTPRYLIKTRGQQVTLSCSPISGHRSVSWYQQTPGQGLQFLFEYFSETQRNKGNFPGRFSGRQFSNSRSEMNVSTLELGDSALYLCASSLQGGVLNYEQYFGPGTRLTVT.

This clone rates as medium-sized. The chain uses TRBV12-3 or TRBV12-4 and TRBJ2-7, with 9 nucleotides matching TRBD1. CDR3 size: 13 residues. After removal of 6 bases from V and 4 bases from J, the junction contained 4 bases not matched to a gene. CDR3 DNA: TGTGCCAGCAGCTGGACAGGGGTATACGAGCAGTACTTC. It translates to CASSWTGVYEQYF.

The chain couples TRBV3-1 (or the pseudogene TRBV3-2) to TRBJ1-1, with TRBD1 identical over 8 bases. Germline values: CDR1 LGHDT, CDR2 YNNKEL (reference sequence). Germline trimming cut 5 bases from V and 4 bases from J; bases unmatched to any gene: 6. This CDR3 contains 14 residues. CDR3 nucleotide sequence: TGTGCCAGCAGCTACGGACAGGGTAGCACTGAAGCTTTCTTT. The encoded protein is CASSYGQGSTEAFF.

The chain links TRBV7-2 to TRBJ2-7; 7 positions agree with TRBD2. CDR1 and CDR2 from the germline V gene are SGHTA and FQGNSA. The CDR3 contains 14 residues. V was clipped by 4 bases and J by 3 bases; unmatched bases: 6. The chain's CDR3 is CASSSSGNSYEQYF. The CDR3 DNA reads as TGTGCCAGCAGCTCTAGCGGAAATAGCTACGAGCAGTACTTC. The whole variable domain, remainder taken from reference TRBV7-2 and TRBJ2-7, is GAGVSQSPSNKVTEKGKDVELRCDPISGHTALYWYRQSLGQGLEFLIYFQGNSAPDKSGLPSDRFSAERTGGSVSTLTIQRTQQEDSAVYLCASSSSGNSYEQYFGPGTRLTVT.

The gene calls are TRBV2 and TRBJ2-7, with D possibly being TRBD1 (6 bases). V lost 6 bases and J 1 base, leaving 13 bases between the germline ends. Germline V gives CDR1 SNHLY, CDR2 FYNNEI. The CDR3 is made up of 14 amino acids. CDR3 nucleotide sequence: TGTGCCAGCAGGGGCAGGGGAATTTCCTACGAGCAGTACTTC. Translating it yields CASRGRGISYEQYF.

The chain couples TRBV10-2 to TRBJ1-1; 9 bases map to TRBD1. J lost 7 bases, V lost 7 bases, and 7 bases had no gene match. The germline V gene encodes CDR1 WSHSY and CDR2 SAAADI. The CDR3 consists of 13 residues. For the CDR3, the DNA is TGCGCCAGCACTGGACAGGGGTATGATGAAGCTTTCTTT. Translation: CASTGQGYDEAFF.

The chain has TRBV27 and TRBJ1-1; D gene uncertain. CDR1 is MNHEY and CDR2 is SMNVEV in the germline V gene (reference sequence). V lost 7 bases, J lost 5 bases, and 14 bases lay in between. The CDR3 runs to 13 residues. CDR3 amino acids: CASTRGKGTEAFF. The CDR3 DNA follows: TGTGCCAGCACCCGAGGGAAGGGAACTGAAGCTTTCTTT.

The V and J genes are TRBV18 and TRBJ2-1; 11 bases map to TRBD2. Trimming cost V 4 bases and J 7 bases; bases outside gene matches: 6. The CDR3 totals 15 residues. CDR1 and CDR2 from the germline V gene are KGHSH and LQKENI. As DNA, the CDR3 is TGTGCCAGCTCACAACTAGCGGGAGTGAGGAATGAGCAGTTCTTC. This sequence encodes CASSQLAGVRNEQFF. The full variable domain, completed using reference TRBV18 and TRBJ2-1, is NAGVMQNPRHLVRRRGQEARLRCSPMKGHSHVYWYRQLPEEGLKFMVYLQKENIIDESGMPKERFSAEFPKEGPSILRIQQVVRGDSAAYFCASSQLAGVRNEQFFGPGTRLTVL.

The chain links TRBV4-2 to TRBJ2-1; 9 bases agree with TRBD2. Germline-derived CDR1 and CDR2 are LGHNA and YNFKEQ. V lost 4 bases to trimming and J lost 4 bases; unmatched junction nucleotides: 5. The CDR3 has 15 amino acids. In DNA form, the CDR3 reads TGTGCCAGCAGCCCTCGGCTAGCGGGATACAATGAGCAGTTCTTC. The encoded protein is CASSPRLAGYNEQFF.

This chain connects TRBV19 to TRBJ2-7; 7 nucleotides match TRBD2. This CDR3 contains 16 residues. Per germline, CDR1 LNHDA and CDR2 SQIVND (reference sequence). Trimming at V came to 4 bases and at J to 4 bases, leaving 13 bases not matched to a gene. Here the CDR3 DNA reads TGTGCCAGTAGTAATCCCTTCGCGGGAGCCGAGTACGAGCAGTACTTC. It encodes CASSNPFAGAEYEQYF.

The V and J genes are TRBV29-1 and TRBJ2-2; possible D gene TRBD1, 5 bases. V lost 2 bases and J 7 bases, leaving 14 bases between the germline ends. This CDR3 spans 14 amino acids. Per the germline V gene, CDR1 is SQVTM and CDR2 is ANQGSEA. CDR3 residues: CSVEPQGYGGELFF. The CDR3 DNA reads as TGCAGCGTTGAACCCCAGGGTTACGGCGGGGAGCTGTTTTTT.

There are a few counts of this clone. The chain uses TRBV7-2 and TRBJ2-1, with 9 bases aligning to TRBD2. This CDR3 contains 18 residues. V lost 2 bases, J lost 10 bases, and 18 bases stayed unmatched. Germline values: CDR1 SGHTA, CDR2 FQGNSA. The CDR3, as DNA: TGTGCCAGCAGCTTATTATGGGGTAGCGGGAGAGAAACGACCGAGCAGTTCTTC. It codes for CASSLLWGSGRETTEQFF.

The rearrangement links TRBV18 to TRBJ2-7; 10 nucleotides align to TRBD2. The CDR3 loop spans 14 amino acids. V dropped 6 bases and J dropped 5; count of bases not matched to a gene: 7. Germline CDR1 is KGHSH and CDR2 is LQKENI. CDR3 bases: TGTGCCAGCTCGCCTAGCGGGGGTCGCGACGAGCAGTACTTC. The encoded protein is CASSPSGGRDEQYF.